The clone carrying this T cell receptor (beta chain) has just a few counts. Its antigen remains unidentified. As to time point: newly diagnosed GD, antithyroid drugs for less than 3 months. After RNA was extracted from PBMCs, the TCR library was made from it. An endocrinology department in Xi'an, China, recruited the patients. These data are taken from a study of regulatory T cells in long-lasting Graves disease. General study points: Persistent-disease Graves' patients showed less TCR diversity than new cases. Favored usage of TRBV28, TRBJ1-2 and TRBJ2-5 was recorded in persistent disease.

The V gene lost 0 bases and the J gene lost 4 bases, with 7 bases spanning the gap. The CDR3 has 14 residues. The germline V gene has CDR1 LNHDA and CDR2 SQIVND (reference sequence). According to the study, TCR beta libraries were built with iRepertoire HTBI primers and CDR3-region Arm-PCR. Authors' analysis steps: Identification across samples found more than 55 TRBV and fewer than 15 TRBJ segments. One entry per CDR3 protein results from TCRdb running MiXCR on the multiplex PCR reads. The V and J calls here are based on TCRdb, not the publication. The sample holds 320,000 or so distinct CDR3 sequences, approximately 20% seen once.

The chain combines TRBV19 with TRBJ1-5, with D possibly matching TRBD1 (6 bases). Sequenced here: peripheral blood mononuclear cells (PBMCs), sampled at new diagnosis, from a patient treated with antithyroid drugs. The origin of this receptor is a female donor with Graves disease. CDR3 coding DNA: TGTGCCAGTAGTATAGATCAGGGGAATCAGCCCCAGCATTTT. This gives the protein CASSIDQGNQPQHF.